Sequencing of this T cell receptor beta chain was carried out in a study of T cells after yellow fever vaccination. Production of TCR cDNA was by 5'RACE template switching, which also added a universal primer site and UMIs. TCRdb processed the 5' RACE reads anew with MiXCR; each CDR3 protein has one entry. The table shows approximately 110,000 distinct CDR3 sequences, with 7.4% occurring only once. This clonotype was observed many times. This CDR3 has 13 residues. V shed 5 bases and J shed 2 bases, with 9 bases lying between them. Germline V gene sequence: CDR1 SGHTA, CDR2 FQGNSA. The receptor's source is a young man who received the YFV17D yellow fever vaccine. The specimen comprised CD4+ T cells sorted from PBMCs, sampled less than 11 days after the first yellow fever vaccination. This sequence joins TRBV7-2 and TRBJ1-1; D not certain. The CDR3 coding sequence is TGTGCCAGCAGCATGTACTACAACACTGAAGCTTTCTTT. Its protein product is CASSMYYNTEAFF.